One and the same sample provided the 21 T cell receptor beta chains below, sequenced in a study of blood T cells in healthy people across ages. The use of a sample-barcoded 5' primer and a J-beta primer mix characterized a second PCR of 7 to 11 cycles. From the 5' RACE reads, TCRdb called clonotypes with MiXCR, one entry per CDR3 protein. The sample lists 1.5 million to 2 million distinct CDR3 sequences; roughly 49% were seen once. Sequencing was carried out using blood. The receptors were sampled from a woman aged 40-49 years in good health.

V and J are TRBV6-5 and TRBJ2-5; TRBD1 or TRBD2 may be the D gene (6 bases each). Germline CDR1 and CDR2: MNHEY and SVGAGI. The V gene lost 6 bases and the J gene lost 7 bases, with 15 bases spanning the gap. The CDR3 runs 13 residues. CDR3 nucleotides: TGTGCCAGCAGGAACAGGGACTTGGGGACCCAGTACTTC. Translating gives CASRNRDLGTQYF.

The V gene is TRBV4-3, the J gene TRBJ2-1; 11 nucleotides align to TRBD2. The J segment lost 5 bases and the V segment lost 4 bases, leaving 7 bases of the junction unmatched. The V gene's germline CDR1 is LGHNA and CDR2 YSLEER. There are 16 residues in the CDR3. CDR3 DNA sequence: TGCGCCAGCAGCCCCTTCTCTAGCGGGGGGCACAATGAGCAGTTCTTC. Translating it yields CASSPFSSGGHNEQFF.

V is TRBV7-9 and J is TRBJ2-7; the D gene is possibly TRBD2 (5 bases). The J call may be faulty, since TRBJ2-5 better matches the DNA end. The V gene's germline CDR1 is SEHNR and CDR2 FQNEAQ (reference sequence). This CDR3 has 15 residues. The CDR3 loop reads CASSLAIQRAETQYF. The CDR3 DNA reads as TGTGCCAGCAGCTTAGCGATCCAGAGGGCAGAGACCCAGTACTTC.

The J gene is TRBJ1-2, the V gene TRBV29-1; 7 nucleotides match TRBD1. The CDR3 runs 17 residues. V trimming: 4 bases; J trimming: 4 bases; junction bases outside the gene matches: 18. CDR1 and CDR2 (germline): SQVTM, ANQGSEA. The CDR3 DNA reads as TGCAGCGTTGGAGGGTTCGGAGACAGGGATTCGGTCTATGGCTACACCTTC. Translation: CSVGGFGDRDSVYGYTF. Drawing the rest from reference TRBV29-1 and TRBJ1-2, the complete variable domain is SAVISQKPSRDICQRGTSLTIQCQVDSQVTMMFWYRQQPGQSLTLIATANQGSEATYESGFVIDKFPISRPNLTFSTLTVSNMSPEDSSIYLCSVGGFGDRDSVYGYTFGSGTRLTVV.

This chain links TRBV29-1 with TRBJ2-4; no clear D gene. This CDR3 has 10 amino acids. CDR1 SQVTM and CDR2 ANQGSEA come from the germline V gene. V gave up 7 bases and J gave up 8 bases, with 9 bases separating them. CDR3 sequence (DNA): TGCAGCGCCTATTCGGACATTCAGTACTTC. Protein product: CSAYSDIQYF.

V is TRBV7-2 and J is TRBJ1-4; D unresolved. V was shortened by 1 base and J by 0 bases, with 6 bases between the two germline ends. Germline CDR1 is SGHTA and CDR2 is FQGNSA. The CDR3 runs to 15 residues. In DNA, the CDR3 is TGTGCCAGCAGCTTAGTTCCAGCAACTAATGAAAAACTGTTTTTT. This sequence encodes CASSLVPATNEKLFF.

This CDR3 reads CASSFRTGVRTDTQYF. The CDR3 coding sequence is TGTGCCAGCAGCTTTCGGACAGGGGTTCGCACAGATACGCAGTATTTT. The rearrangement uses TRBV7-2 and TRBJ2-3, with 9 nucleotides matching TRBD1. This CDR3 contains 16 residues. Per the germline V gene, CDR1 is SGHTA and CDR2 is FQGNSA. Unmatched junction bases numbered 5, after V lost 3 bases and J lost 1 base.

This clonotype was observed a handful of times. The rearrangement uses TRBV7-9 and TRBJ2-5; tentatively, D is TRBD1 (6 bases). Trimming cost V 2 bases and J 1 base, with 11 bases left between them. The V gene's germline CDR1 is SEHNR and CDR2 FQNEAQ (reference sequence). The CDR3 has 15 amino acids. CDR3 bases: TGTGCCAGCAGCTTAAACAGGGACACCCAAGAGACCCAGTACTTC. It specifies CASSLNRDTQETQYF.

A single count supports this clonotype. The DNA of the CDR3 is TGTGCCAGCAGCTTAGGGGGAAAGTTGCTCTACACCTTC. This translates into CASSLGGKLLYTF. The genes are TRBV7-2 and TRBJ1-2; unclear D gene. Germline V CDR1 and CDR2: SGHTA, FQGNSA. Trimming stripped 1 base from V and 10 bases from J, with 13 bases between. This CDR3 spans 13 amino acids.

The CDR3 DNA reads TGTGCCAGCAAAGCCCTAGGGGAGGTAGGGCACGAGACCCAGTACTTC. It codes for CASKALGEVGHETQYF. The J gene is TRBJ2-7, the V gene TRBV28, with D tentatively TRBD2 (6 bases). The DNA end is a closer match to TRBJ2-5, so the J assignment may be wrong. This CDR3 is built from 16 residues. Germline-derived CDR1 and CDR2 are MDHEN and SYDVKM.

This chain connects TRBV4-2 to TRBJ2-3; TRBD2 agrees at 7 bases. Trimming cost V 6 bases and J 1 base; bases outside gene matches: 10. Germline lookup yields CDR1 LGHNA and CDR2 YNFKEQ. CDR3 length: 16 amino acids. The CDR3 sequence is CASSTSGGGGTDTQYF. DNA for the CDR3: TGTGCCAGCAGTACTAGTGGCGGGGGAGGCACAGATACGCAGTATTTT.

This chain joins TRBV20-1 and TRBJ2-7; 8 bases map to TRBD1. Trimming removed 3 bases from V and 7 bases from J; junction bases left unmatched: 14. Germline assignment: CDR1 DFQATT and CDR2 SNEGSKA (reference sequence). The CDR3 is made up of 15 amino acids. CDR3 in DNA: TGCAGTGCTAGTAACGCCCAGGGGGCGCCGCGTGAGCAGTACTTC. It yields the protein CSASNAQGAPREQYF.

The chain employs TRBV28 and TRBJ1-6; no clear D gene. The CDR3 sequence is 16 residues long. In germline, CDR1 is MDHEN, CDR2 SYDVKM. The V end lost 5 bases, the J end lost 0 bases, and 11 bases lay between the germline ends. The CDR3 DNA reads TGTGCCAGCAGTAGGAGGAGCAGCTCCTATAATTCACCCCTCCACTTT. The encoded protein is CASSRRSSSYNSPLHF.

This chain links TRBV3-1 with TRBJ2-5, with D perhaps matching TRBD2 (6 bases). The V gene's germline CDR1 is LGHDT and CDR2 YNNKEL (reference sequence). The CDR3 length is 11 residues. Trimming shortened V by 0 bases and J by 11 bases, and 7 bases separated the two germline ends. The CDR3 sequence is CASSQDRGQYF. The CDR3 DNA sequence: TGTGCCAGCAGCCAAGATCGGGGGCAGTACTTC.

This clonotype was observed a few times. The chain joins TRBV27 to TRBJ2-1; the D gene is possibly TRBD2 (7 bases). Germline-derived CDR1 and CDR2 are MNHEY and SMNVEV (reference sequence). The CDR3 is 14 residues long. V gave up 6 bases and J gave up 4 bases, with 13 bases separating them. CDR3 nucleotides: TGTGCCAGCAGGACGGGGGGCCTATACAATGAGCAGTTCTTC. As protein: CASRTGGLYNEQFF.

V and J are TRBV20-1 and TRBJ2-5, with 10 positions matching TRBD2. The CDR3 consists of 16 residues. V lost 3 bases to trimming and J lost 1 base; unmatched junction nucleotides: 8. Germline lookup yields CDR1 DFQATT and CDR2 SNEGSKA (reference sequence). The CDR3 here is CSARGQRGGSQETQYF. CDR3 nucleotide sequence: TGCAGTGCTAGGGGGCAGCGGGGGGGGTCCCAAGAGACCCAGTACTTC.

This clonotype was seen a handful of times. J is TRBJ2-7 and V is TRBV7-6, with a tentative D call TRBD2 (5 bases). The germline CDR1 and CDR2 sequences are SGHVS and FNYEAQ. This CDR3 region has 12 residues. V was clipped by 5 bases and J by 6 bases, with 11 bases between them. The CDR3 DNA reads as TGTGCCAGCAGCCCAGATGCGGGCGAGCAGTACTTC. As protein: CASSPDAGEQYF.

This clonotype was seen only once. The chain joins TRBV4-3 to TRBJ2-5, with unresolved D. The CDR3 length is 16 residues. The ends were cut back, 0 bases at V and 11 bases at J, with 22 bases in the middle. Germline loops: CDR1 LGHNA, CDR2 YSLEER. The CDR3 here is CASSQDPTPPGDEQYF. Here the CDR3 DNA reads TGCGCCAGCAGCCAAGATCCGACCCCCCCGGGCGATGAGCAGTACTTC.

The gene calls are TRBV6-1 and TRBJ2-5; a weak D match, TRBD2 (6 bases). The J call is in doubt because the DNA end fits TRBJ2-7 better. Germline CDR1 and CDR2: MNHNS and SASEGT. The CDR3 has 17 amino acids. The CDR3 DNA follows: TGTGCCAGCAGTGAAAACTTGCCGGGACTGGTTCTGTACGAGCAGTACTTC. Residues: CASSENLPGLVLYEQYF.

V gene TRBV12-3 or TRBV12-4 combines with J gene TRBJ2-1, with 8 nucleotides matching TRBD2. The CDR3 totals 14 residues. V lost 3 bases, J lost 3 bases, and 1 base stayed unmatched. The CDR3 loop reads CASSFGTSYNEQFF. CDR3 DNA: TGTGCCAGCAGTTTTGGGACTAGCTACAATGAGCAGTTCTTC.

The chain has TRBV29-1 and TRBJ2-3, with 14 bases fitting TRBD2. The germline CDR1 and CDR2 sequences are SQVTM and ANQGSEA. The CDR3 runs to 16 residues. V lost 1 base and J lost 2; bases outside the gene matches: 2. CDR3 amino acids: CSVEGTSGGPTDTQYF. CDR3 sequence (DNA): TGCAGCGTTGAAGGGACTAGCGGGGGGCCCACAGATACGCAGTATTTT.